This T cell receptor beta chain came from a study of cytotoxic CD8 clonotypes in ibrutinib-treated CLL. Study overall: There were, on average, nearly 260,000 productive templates and under 95,000 productive rearrangements per sample. Overall study results and limits: Clonality measured at baseline exceeded age-matched healthy donors, tracking circulating CD8+ T-cell counts.

Points on this clone: Antigen unknown.

A 1 in 200,000 to 1 in 1 million T cell depth was the sequencing target. TCRdb keeps only in-frame clones here, not all; method: immunoSEQ multiplex PCR. The profile shows some 350,000 clones, about 61% of them singletons. Germline V gene lookup returns CDR1 SEHNR and CDR2 FQNEAQ (reference sequence). The CDR3 loop spans 15 amino acids. V was clipped by 1 base and J by 0 bases, with 6 bases between them. The chain carries TRBV7-9 and TRBJ2-2, with D possibly being TRBD1 or TRBD2 (5 bases each). The sequence derives from a human donor with chronic lymphocytic leukemia. Sample: PBMCs, taken after 36 months of ibrutinib treatment. The CDR3 bases are TGTGCCAGCAGCTTAGGAGGGGCGAACACCGGGGAGCTGTTTTTT. Protein: CASSLGGANTGELFF.